What follows describes a single T cell receptor beta chain. No antigen is known for it. This record belongs to a study of cytomegalovirus exposure and HLA in healthy donors. General observations from the study: Within an earlier analysis, most TCR beta V segments proved productive either about 90% or about 30% of the time. Most TCR sequences were uncommon, yet certain public TCRs appeared in many donors.

This PCR relied on a set of 60 Vbeta primers and 13 Jbeta primers. Authors' methods: It was a later analysis that counted about 80 million unique TCR beta chains, of which some 10 million were shared. Sequenced by immunoSEQ multiplex PCR; TCRdb stores in-frame clones only, minus some. For V, J and clone size, that table is used; D and trimming come from the DNA. The table has about 160,000 clones, around 80% seen once. With 5 bases removed from V and 2 bases from J, the gap between germline ends came to 20 bases. The germline V gene encodes CDR1 SGHDT and CDR2 YYEEEE. There are 16 residues in the CDR3.

The sample consisted of PBMCs. The receptor was isolated from a male donor in good health and CMV-seronegative. This sequence joins TRBV5-6 and TRBJ2-7, with D possibly being TRBD1 (5 bases). The CDR3 DNA reads TGTGCCAGCAGTCCTAATCAGGGCCAAGGAGCCTACGAGCAGTACTTC. Amino acids: CASSPNQGQGAYEQYF.